This T cell receptor (beta chain) comes out of a study of identifying expanded T cells in peripheral blood. There are 11 residues in the CDR3. The germline gives CDR1 MNHEY, CDR2 SVGAGI. V lost 3 bases and J 6 bases, leaving 5 bases between the germline ends. Some clones are missing from TCRdb's copy, which holds only in-frame ones; the method was immunoSEQ multiplex PCR. Of tens of thousands of clones listed, 88% are singletons. The chain recombines TRBV6-5 with TRBJ2-5; D remains unclear. Sequenced input: blood. This clonotype originated in a person between 18 and 75 years old in good health. For the CDR3, the DNA is TGTGCCAGCAGTTATGGACAGACCCAGTACTTC. This sequence encodes CASSYGQTQYF.